These 16 T cell receptor beta chains share one sample of origin, sequenced in a study of T cell responses to AZD1222 COVID-19 vaccine. Assay: immunoSEQ multiplex PCR; the TCRdb copy retains only in-frame clones and omits some. The sample shows 150,000 to 200,000 clones, approximately 90% of them seen only once. The sample in question was peripheral blood, obtained on day 0 of AZD1222 vaccination. These receptors originate from an adult in good health.

This clone was seen once. The CDR3: CAWDRGRSALDNSPLHF. Written as DNA, the CDR3 is TGTGCCTGGGACAGGGGGCGTAGTGCCCTCGATAATTCACCCCTCCACTTT. The gene calls are TRBV30 and TRBJ1-6; 10 bases match TRBD1. Germline CDR1 GTSNPN, CDR2 SVGIG (reference sequence). This CDR3 is 17 amino acids long. The V and J ends lost 5 bases and 5 bases, in that order; junction bases with no gene match: 12.

This sequence joins TRBV9 and TRBJ2-1; 13 nucleotides align to TRBD2. Germline CDR1 SGDLS, CDR2 YYNGEE. Germline trimming cut 3 bases from V and 0 bases from J; bases unmatched to any gene: 9. The CDR3 totals 19 residues. CDR3 in amino acids: CASSDQTSGGQSSYNEQFF. The CDR3 coding sequence is TGTGCCAGCAGCGACCAGACTAGCGGGGGGCAAAGCTCCTACAATGAGCAGTTCTTC.

The chain joins TRBV5-1 to TRBJ1-2; TRBD1 agrees at 9 bases. Unmatched junction bases numbered 5, after V lost 4 bases and J lost 4 bases. The CDR3 extends over 14 amino acids. CDR1 and CDR2 (germline): SGHRS, YFSETQ. In nucleotides, the CDR3 is TGCGCCAGCAGCCAAGGGGACAGGGTCTATGGCTACACCTTC. Its protein is CASSQGDRVYGYTF.

The CDR3 here is CASSEGRRYGYTF. In DNA form, the CDR3 reads TGTGCCAGCAGTGAGGGTAGACGGTATGGCTACACCTTC. The gene calls are TRBV2 and TRBJ1-2; D call uncertain. V was shortened by 3 bases and J by 5 bases, with 10 bases between the two germline ends. The CDR3 is made up of 13 amino acids. The germline CDR1 and CDR2 sequences are SNHLY and FYNNEI.

V usage is TRBV30 and J usage is TRBJ2-5, with TRBD1 matching over 9 bases. The CDR3 is 13 amino acids. V lost 5 bases and J lost 7; bases outside the gene matches: 8. The germline gives CDR1 GTSNPN, CDR2 SVGIG (reference sequence). CDR3 residues: CAWALGQGPTQYF. In nucleotides, the CDR3 is TGTGCCTGGGCCCTGGGACAGGGTCCGACCCAGTACTTC.

The rearrangement uses TRBV4-1 and TRBJ2-7; unclear D gene. The germline V gene encodes CDR1 MGHRA and CDR2 YSYEKL. The V end lost 1 base, the J end lost 4 bases, and 20 bases lay between the germline ends. The CDR3 covers 17 residues. CDR3 protein: CASSQVEAIMFSYEQYF. The CDR3 DNA reads as TGCGCCAGCAGCCAAGTGGAAGCAATCATGTTCTCATACGAGCAGTACTTC.

This chain links TRBV11-2 with TRBJ2-7, with a tentative D call TRBD1 (5 bases). V was cut by 2 bases and J by 0 bases, with 8 bases left in between. The CDR3 length is 14 residues. From germline, CDR1 is SGHAT and CDR2 FQNNGV. This chain's CDR3 is CASSLSRDSYEQYF. The DNA of the CDR3 is TGTGCCAGCAGCTTAAGCAGGGACTCCTACGAGCAGTACTTC.

The chain is built from TRBV12-3 or TRBV12-4 and TRBJ1-2; 8 bases are shared with TRBD1. The CDR3 spans 13 residues. Germline trimming cut 6 bases from V and 5 bases from J; bases unmatched to any gene: 5. The CDR3 sequence: CASSTGGRYGYTF. DNA of the CDR3: TGTGCCAGCAGCACAGGGGGAAGGTATGGCTACACCTTC.

This clone has a single count. The V gene is TRBV6-5, the J gene TRBJ1-2, with TRBD1 identical over 10 bases. The germline V gene encodes CDR1 MNHEY and CDR2 SVGAGI. The trim removed 4 bases at V and 3 bases at J, leaving 8 bases unmatched. The CDR3 is made up of 16 amino acids. The CDR3 DNA is TGTGCCAGCAGTTCCACAACCGGGACAGGGGACTATGGCTACACCTTC. Its translation is CASSSTTGTGDYGYTF.

The chain is built from TRBV30 and TRBJ1-6; D is undetermined. The germline V gene encodes CDR1 GTSNPN and CDR2 SVGIG (reference sequence). The CDR3 length is 14 residues. V lost 3 bases and J lost 6, with 12 bases in between. The CDR3 DNA is TGTGCCTGGAGCAAAGTCGACCCTAATTCACCCCTCCACTTT. Protein sequence: CAWSKVDPNSPLHF. Full variable domain (rest looked up from reference TRBV30 and TRBJ1-6): SQTIHQWPATLVQPVGSPLSLECTVEGTSNPNLYWYRQAAGRGLQLLFYSVGIGQISSEVPQNLSASRPQDRQFILSSKKLLLSDSGFYLCAWSKVDPNSPLHFGNGTRLTVT.

The genes are TRBV6-6 and TRBJ2-5; a possible D gene is TRBD1 (5 bases). V lost 0 bases and J lost 4, with 12 bases in between. Germline V lookup: CDR1 MNHNY, CDR2 SVGAGI (reference sequence). This CDR3 is built from 15 residues. CDR3 region: CASSYSKAGLETQYF. CDR3 nucleotide sequence: TGTGCCAGCAGTTACTCGAAGGCAGGGCTAGAGACCCAGTACTTC.

The rearrangement joins TRBV18 to TRBJ2-7; 7 bases are shared with TRBD1. The CDR3 length is 14 residues. Germline V lookup: CDR1 KGHSH, CDR2 LQKENI. V trimming: 2 bases; J trimming: 6 bases; junction bases outside the gene matches: 7. The DNA for the CDR3 is TGTGCCAGCTCACCAAAGGACAGGTCAGGCGAGCAGTACTTC. Protein product: CASSPKDRSGEQYF.

The rearrangement joins TRBV29-1 to TRBJ1-3; D gene ambiguous. V dropped 0 bases and J dropped 9 bases, with 9 bases sitting between them. There are 12 residues in the CDR3. Germline values: CDR1 SQVTM, CDR2 ANQGSEA. The DNA for the CDR3 is TGCAGCGTTGAAGACACAAGGTTCACCATATATTTT. The encoded protein is CSVEDTRFTIYF.

The chain links TRBV3-1 (or the pseudogene TRBV3-2) to TRBJ1-2; D might be TRBD1 (5 bases). V dropped 0 bases and J dropped 6 bases, with 11 bases sitting between them. The CDR3 has 14 amino acids. Germline CDR1 and CDR2: LGHDT and YNNKEL (reference sequence). The DNA of the CDR3 is TGTGCCAGCAGCCAAGATCCAGGGTCGGATGGCTACACCTTC. This gives the protein CASSQDPGSDGYTF.

The chain uses TRBV3-1 (or the pseudogene TRBV3-2) and TRBJ2-7; 8 nucleotides agree with TRBD1. The CDR3 has 17 amino acids. CDR1 and CDR2 from the germline V gene are LGHDT and YNNKEL (reference sequence). The trim removed 3 bases at V and 6 bases at J, leaving 16 bases unmatched. As DNA, the CDR3 is TGTGCCAGCAGCCAGCTACCACAGGGGGTTGGGGTACGCGAGCAGTACTTC. It codes for CASSQLPQGVGVREQYF.

V and J are TRBV27 and TRBJ2-3; 9 positions match TRBD2. Germline CDR1 is MNHEY and CDR2 is SMNVEV (reference sequence). Germline trimming cut 6 bases from V and 0 bases from J; bases unmatched to any gene: 7. This CDR3 is 16 amino acids long. The CDR3 region is CASSRYSGGSTDTQYF. DNA for the CDR3: TGTGCCAGCAGCCGATATAGCGGGGGAAGCACAGATACGCAGTATTTT.